Listed below are T cell receptor beta chains from one sample, sequenced in a study of beta chain features in type 1 diabetes. Some clones are missing from TCRdb's copy, which holds only in-frame ones; the method was immunoSEQ multiplex PCR. The sample holds more than 150,000 clones, 7% to 9.5% seen once. The sequenced material came from central memory CD4+ T cells from blood. Every receptor here comes from a woman between 25 and 40 years old with type 1 diabetes. Each CDR3 is given with its conserved first and last residue. Fields, in order: J gene, clone size, V gene, D gene, CDR3 DNA, CDR3 protein. The D gene is left open where the match is weak. Only some rows state a clone size, as once, few, many or a class for expanded clones.

j_call: TRBJ1-1; clone_size: -; v_call: TRBV5-1; d_call: -; cdr3_nt: TGCGCCAGCAGCTTTGGCATGAACACTGAAGCTTTCTTT; cdr3_aa: CASSFGMNTEAFF
j_call: TRBJ2-2; clone_size: -; v_call: TRBV19; d_call: -; cdr3_nt: TGTGCCAGTCAGCGCAGGGGGGACACCGGGGAGCTGTTTTTT; cdr3_aa: CASQRRGDTGELFF
j_call: TRBJ1-1; clone_size: -; v_call: TRBV18; d_call: TRBD1; cdr3_nt: TGTGCCAGCTCGGGGGGACAGCGCACTGAAGCTTTCTTT; cdr3_aa: CASSGGQRTEAFF
j_call: TRBJ2-6; clone_size: few; v_call: TRBV18; d_call: -; cdr3_nt: TGTGCCAGCTCACGAACACAGATTATCACAGGAGCCAACGTCCTGACTTTC; cdr3_aa: CASSRTQIITGANVLTF
j_call: TRBJ2-1; clone_size: few; v_call: TRBV5-1; d_call: -; cdr3_nt: TGCGCCAGCAGCCCCTTTGTGGGGGCTTCCTACAATGAGCAGTTCTTC; cdr3_aa: CASSPFVGASYNEQFF
j_call: TRBJ1-1; clone_size: -; v_call: TRBV5-6; d_call: TRBD1; cdr3_nt: TGTGCCAGCAGCTTCGCTCTCACAGGGGGCACTGAAGCTTTCTTT; cdr3_aa: CASSFALTGGTEAFF
j_call: TRBJ1-5; clone_size: few; v_call: TRBV18; d_call: -; cdr3_nt: TGTGCCAGCTCACCAAGGGGAAATCAGCCCCAGCATTTT; cdr3_aa: CASSPRGNQPQHF
j_call: TRBJ1-1; clone_size: few; v_call: TRBV29-1; d_call: -; cdr3_nt: TGCAGCGTAAGGACTGAGAACACTGAAGCTTTCTTT; cdr3_aa: CSVRTENTEAFF
j_call: TRBJ2-7; clone_size: many; v_call: TRBV6-1; d_call: -; cdr3_nt: TGTGCCAGCACCCAACCCCAGGTCTCCTACGAGCAGTACTTC; cdr3_aa: CASTQPQVSYEQYF
j_call: TRBJ1-2; clone_size: many; v_call: TRBV30; d_call: -; cdr3_nt: TGTGCCTGGAGCGGGGGAACTAACTATGGCTACACCTTC; cdr3_aa: CAWSGGTNYGYTF
j_call: TRBJ2-5; clone_size: -; v_call: TRBV6-1; d_call: TRBD1; cdr3_nt: TGTGCCAGCAGTGACAGGGGGCTAAAGACCCAGTACTTC; cdr3_aa: CASSDRGLKTQYF
j_call: TRBJ1-1; clone_size: -; v_call: TRBV6-5; d_call: -; cdr3_nt: TGTGCCAGCAGCTACCGCGGGGGGACCGGCACTGAAGCTTTCTTT; cdr3_aa: CASSYRGGTGTEAFF
j_call: TRBJ2-1; clone_size: few; v_call: TRBV7-9; d_call: TRBD2; cdr3_nt: TGTGCCAGCAGCTATAGCGGGAGTGGGAACAATGAGCAGTTCTTC; cdr3_aa: CASSYSGSGNNEQFF
j_call: TRBJ1-2; clone_size: few; v_call: TRBV6-1; d_call: -; cdr3_nt: TGTGCCAGCAAGACGGGGGTTTGGATGAACTATGGCTACACCTTC; cdr3_aa: CASKTGVWMNYGYTF
j_call: TRBJ1-1; clone_size: -; v_call: TRBV18; d_call: -; cdr3_nt: TGTGCCAGCTCACCAACGACATTAAGGACTGAAGCTTTCTTT; cdr3_aa: CASSPTTLRTEAFF
j_call: TRBJ2-3; clone_size: -; v_call: TRBV2; d_call: -; cdr3_nt: TGTGCCAGCAGTGTCCGGTATACGCAGTATTTT; cdr3_aa: CASSVRYTQYF
j_call: TRBJ2-5; clone_size: -; v_call: TRBV7-6; d_call: -; cdr3_nt: TGTGCCAGCAGCTTAATCAGAGGGGGCCAAGAGACCCAGTACTTC; cdr3_aa: CASSLIRGGQETQYF
j_call: TRBJ1-1; clone_size: -; v_call: TRBV27; d_call: TRBD1; cdr3_nt: TGTGCCAGCGGGGGACAGGGACGGTCTGAAGCTTTCTTT; cdr3_aa: CASGGQGRSEAFF